A selection of T cell receptor beta chains follows, all from one sample in a study of technical replicates of blood from a handful of donors. The repertoire was sequenced with immunoSEQ multiplex PCR; TCRdb's copy has only in-frame clones and lacks some. The sample contains 75,000 to 100,000 clones, about nine tenths of which appear only once. The sample comprised T cells isolated from PBMCs. Receptor source: a human donor in good health. CDR3s include the opening cysteine and the closing phenylalanine or tryptophan. The D gene is left open where the match is weak. Clone size is not always given. Where it is, it says once, few, many or a class for expanded clones.

TRBJ2-5,TRBV2,NA,NA,TGTGCCAGCACAAGCGAGTGGTCAGAGACCCAGTACTTC,CASTSEWSETQYF
TRBJ2-5,TRBV9,TRBD2,NA,TGTGCCAGCAGCGTATACGCTAGCGGGGGGGCAAAGACCCAGTACTTC,CASSVYASGGAKTQYF
TRBJ1-1,TRBV2,TRBD1,NA,TGTGCCAGCGGCACACAGGGGCTGGACACTGAAGCTTTCTTT,CASGTQGLDTEAFF
TRBJ2-7,TRBV5-1,NA,NA,TGCGCCAGCAGCTCCGCCAAAACGGTTTACTCCTACGAGCAGTACTTC,CASSSAKTVYSYEQYF
TRBJ1-1,TRBV19,TRBD1,NA,TGTGCCAGTAGTATAGGGGACAGTTCCACTGAAGCTTTCTTT,CASSIGDSSTEAFF
TRBJ1-1,TRBV30,NA,few,TGTGCCTGGAAAACGGGGGGCTCGAGCACTGAAGCTTTCTTT,CAWKTGGSSTEAFF
TRBJ2-5,TRBV10-1,NA,NA,TGCGCCAGCAGTGAGGGAACAGGGCCAGAGACCCAGTACTTC,CASSEGTGPETQYF
TRBJ2-3,TRBV6-6,NA,NA,TGTGCCAGCAGTTCGTCAGATACGCAGTATTTT,CASSSSDTQYF
TRBJ2-5,TRBV5-1,NA,NA,TGCGCCAGCAGCTTGGGCGGGTCGGGGCAAGAGACCCAGTACTTC,CASSLGGSGQETQYF
TRBJ2-1,TRBV4-1,TRBD2,NA,TGCGCCAGCAGCCGGGGCGTAGGGCGGGGGAACCGCTATGAGCAGTTCTTC,CASSRGVGRGNRYEQFF
TRBJ2-1,TRBV11-3,TRBD2,NA,TGTGCCAGCAGCTTAGAAGGGCTAGCGGGTTACAATGAGCAGTTCTTC,CASSLEGLAGYNEQFF
TRBJ2-1,TRBV19,NA,NA,TGTGCCAGTAGTATTAGACAAGACCTCTACAATGAGCAGTTCTTC,CASSIRQDLYNEQFF
TRBJ2-1,TRBV21-1,NA,NA,TGTGCCAGCAGCCATCGGGACATAATATTTCATTACAATGAGCAGTTCTTC,CASSHRDIIFHYNEQFF
TRBJ1-1,TRBV6-1,TRBD1,NA,TGTGCCAGCAGCGAAGACTTGCCGGGACAGGGACAGAACACTGAAGCTTTCTTT,CASSEDLPGQGQNTEAFF
TRBJ2-2,TRBV25-1,NA,NA,TGTGCCAGCAGACGGGAATCCGGGGAGCTGTTTTTT,CASRRESGELFF
TRBJ1-5,TRBV7-2,TRBD1,NA,TGTGCCAGCAGCTTAGACTGGACAGGACTTAGCAATCAGCCCCAGCATTTT,CASSLDWTGLSNQPQHF
TRBJ2-5,TRBV15,NA,NA,TGTGCCACAACCACGGAGAGGGCCCGAAGGGCCCGGGAGACCCAGTACTTC,CATTTERARRARETQYF
TRBJ2-5,TRBV5-4,NA,NA,TGTGCCAGCAGCCAGCAGGCGGGGGAGACCCAGTACTTC,CASSQQAGETQYF
TRBJ2-1,TRBV6-5,TRBD1,NA,TGTGCCAGCAACCGACAGGGTCCCTACAATGAGCAGTTCTTC,CASNRQGPYNEQFF
TRBJ2-5,TRBV4-2,NA,NA,TGTGCCAGCAGCCTGGAGGGCCACGAGACCCAGTACTTC,CASSLEGHETQYF
TRBJ1-2,TRBV10-3,TRBD1,NA,TGTGCCATCAGTGGGGACAGGGTCCCTTCCTATGGCTACACCTTC,CAISGDRVPSYGYTF
TRBJ2-3,TRBV10-3,TRBD2,NA,TGTGCCATCAAGGCGGGGGACACAGATACGCAGTATTTT,CAIKAGDTDTQYF
TRBJ2-1,TRBV2,NA,NA,TGTGCCAGCAGTGAAGGGCACAATGAGCAGTTCTTC,CASSEGHNEQFF
TRBJ1-1,TRBV5-4,NA,NA,TGTGCCAGCAGCTTGGCCAACGGGCTAGGGGCTGAAGCTTTCTTT,CASSLANGLGAEAFF
TRBJ1-1,TRBV4-2,TRBD1,NA,TGTGCCAGCAGCCAAGGAGGGACAGCGAACACTGAAGCTTTCTTT,CASSQGGTANTEAFF
TRBJ2-3,TRBV5-6,TRBD1,NA,TGTGCCAGCAGCTTGGCTTACAGGGGCTCAGATACGCAGTATTTT,CASSLAYRGSDTQYF
TRBJ1-2,TRBV9,NA,NA,TGTGCCAGCAGCGTAGCTACGGCAGGGGATGGCTACACCTTC,CASSVATAGDGYTF
TRBJ2-5,TRBV15,NA,NA,TGTGCCACGCAACGTTCTCACAGTCCACAAGAGACCCAGTACTTC,CATQRSHSPQETQYF
TRBJ1-5,TRBV28,TRBD1,NA,TGTGCCAGCAAGTACGACAGGGGGGCTAGTCAGCCCCAGCATTTT,CASKYDRGASQPQHF
TRBJ2-5,TRBV20-1,TRBD2,few,TGCAAGCTAGCGGAACAAGAGACCCAGTACTTC,CKLAEQETQYF
TRBJ2-1,TRBV7-9,TRBD1,NA,TGTGCCAGCAGCCCCCGGGACAGTTTCTATATCTATGAGCAGTTCTTC,CASSPRDSFYIYEQFF
TRBJ1-1,TRBV7-9,NA,NA,TGTGCCAGCAGCGAGTGGACAGCCAACCAAGAAGCTTTCTTT,CASSEWTANQEAFF
TRBJ2-3,TRBV6-5,TRBD2,NA,TGTGCCAGCAGCGTACTAGCGGACACAGATACGCAGTATTTT,CASSVLADTDTQYF
TRBJ1-1,TRBV10-1,TRBD1,NA,TGCGCCAGCAGTGAGCGACAGGGACTTGGCGGGACTGAAGCTTTCTTT,CASSERQGLGGTEAFF
TRBJ1-2,TRBV7-9,NA,once,TGTGCCAGCAGCTTAGCGAGGGACTATGGCTACACCTTC,CASSLARDYGYTF
TRBJ2-1,TRBV19,NA,NA,TGTGCCAGTAGTATAGCGGGAGTAAGGAATGAGCAGTTCTTC,CASSIAGVRNEQFF
TRBJ1-1,TRBV4-1,NA,few,TGCGCCAGCAGCCAAGATCGGACAACTCTTTTCGCGAATGAAGCTTTCTTT,CASSQDRTTLFANEAFF
TRBJ2-1,TRBV6-4,TRBD1,once,TGTGCCAGCAGTTTGACAGGGAGCTCCTACAATGAGCAGTTCTTC,CASSLTGSSYNEQFF
TRBJ2-7,TRBV2,NA,NA,TGTGCCAGCAGGGCCAGGGTAGATGCCTACGAGCAGTACTTC,CASRARVDAYEQYF
TRBJ2-6,TRBV18,NA,NA,TGTGCCAGCTCACAAAACTCTAGGGAGCGCTCTGGGGCCAACGTCCTGACTTTC,CASSQNSRERSGANVLTF
TRBJ2-7,TRBV15,NA,NA,TGTGCCACCAGCAGGGAGGGGGCTGGCTCCTACGAGCAGTACTTC,CATSREGAGSYEQYF
TRBJ2-7,TRBV6-1,NA,NA,TGTGCCAGCAATCATTACGAGCAGTACTTC,CASNHYEQYF
TRBJ2-1,TRBV5-1,NA,NA,TGCGCCAGCAGCCGTTGGGAGGAGGAGCAGTTCTTC,CASSRWEEEQFF
TRBJ2-7,TRBV5-1,TRBD1,NA,TGCGCCAGCAGCCCTGGACAGGGAAGGCACGAGCAGTACTTC,CASSPGQGRHEQYF
TRBJ2-1,TRBV9,TRBD2,NA,TGTGCCAGCAGCGGCGGGGGGGCTTCCTACAATGAGCAGTTCTTC,CASSGGGASYNEQFF
TRBJ1-3,TRBV9,NA,NA,TGTGCCAGCAGCGTAGGAGGAGGGAGGGGAAACACCATATATTTT,CASSVGGGRGNTIYF
TRBJ2-1,TRBV6-6,TRBD1,NA,TGTGCCAGCACCCACAGGGGGACTGAGCAGTTCTTC,CASTHRGTEQFF
TRBJ1-2,TRBV7-9,NA,NA,TGTGCCAGCAGCTTAGGGCATCCCCGCGGGGGCTACACCTTC,CASSLGHPRGGYTF
TRBJ2-7,TRBV29-1,TRBD2,once,TGCAGCGTTGAAGATGGGACTAGCGTCGAGCAGTACTTC,CSVEDGTSVEQYF
TRBJ1-1,TRBV5-1,NA,few,TGCGCCAGCAGCCGGGGACATATGAACACTGAAGCTTTCTTT,CASSRGHMNTEAFF
TRBJ1-2,TRBV4-1,NA,NA,TGCGCCAGCAGCCAAGACACGGAGGGTTACACCTTC,CASSQDTEGYTF
TRBJ2-1,TRBV11-2,TRBD2,NA,TGTGCCAGCAGCTTTGGAGGCGGGGGTGAGCAGTTCTTC,CASSFGGGGEQFF
TRBJ1-5,TRBV27,NA,NA,TGTGCCAGCAGTCCGCAGGGGAATCAGCCCCAGCATTTT,CASSPQGNQPQHF